A selection of T cell receptor beta chains follows, all from one sample in a study of cytomegalovirus exposure and HLA in healthy donors. Produced via immunoSEQ multiplex PCR; TCRdb's table is partial and in-frame only. This sample carries over 90,000 clones, roughly 70% of them seen once, and the ten largest clones take 2.5% to 4%. The specimen was PBMCs. The source is a woman between 45 and 60 years old in good health and CMV-seronegative. Each CDR3 is given with its conserved first and last residue. The D gene is left open where the match is weak. Not every row has a clone size; where given, it reads once, few, many or a size class.

clone size	D gene	V gene	J gene	CDR3 protein	CDR3 DNA
.	.	TRBV13	TRBJ1-2	CASSFSMGGGYTF	TGTGCCAGCAGCTTTTCTATGGGGGGAGGCTACACCTTC
.	TRBD2	TRBV2	TRBJ2-1	CASRISGSSYNEQFF	TGTGCCAGCAGGATCAGCGGGAGCTCCTACAATGAGCAGTTCTTC
.	.	TRBV6-4	TRBJ2-7	CASSSSTMSEQYF	TGTGCCAGCAGTTCGTCAACTATGAGCGAGCAGTACTTC
.	TRBD2	TRBV11-3	TRBJ2-1	CASSLYRRTSGYNEQFF	TGTGCCAGCAGCTTATATCGGAGGACTAGCGGTTACAATGAGCAGTTCTTC
few	.	TRBV5-1	TRBJ2-2	CASKEVRGTTGELFF	TGCGCCAGCAAAGAGGTCCGGGGGACCACCGGGGAGCTGTTTTTT
.	TRBD2	TRBV7-9	TRBJ2-2	CASSSTSGGSSGELFF	TGTGCCAGCAGCTCGACTAGCGGGGGGAGTTCCGGGGAGCTGTTTTTT
.	.	TRBV6-6	TRBJ2-7	CASATSYEQYF	TGTGCCAGCGCGACTAGCTACGAGCAGTACTTC
.	TRBD2	TRBV7-2	TRBJ2-7	CASSLVHGFGGSLYEQYF	TGTGCCAGCAGCTTAGTACATGGTTTCGGCGGGAGCCTATACGAGCAGTACTTC
.	.	TRBV11-2	TRBJ1-4	CASSTRGALGEKLFF	TGTGCCAGCAGCACACGGGGGGCCTTAGGTGAAAAACTGTTTTTT
few	.	TRBV29-1	TRBJ2-1	CSGGLQSFNEQFF	TGCAGCGGGGGACTCCAATCATTCAATGAGCAGTTCTTC
.	.	TRBV5-1	TRBJ2-7	CASSLAGGSYEQYF	TGCGCCAGCAGCTTGGCAGGGGGGTCCTACGAGCAGTACTTC
few	TRBD2	TRBV7-6	TRBJ2-7	CASSLDAGGGYEQYF	TGTGCCAGCAGCTTAGATGCGGGAGGAGGGTACGAGCAGTACTTC
.	TRBD1	TRBV4-1	TRBJ2-1	CASSLGTGSNEQFF	TGCGCCAGCAGCCTCGGGACAGGGAGCAATGAGCAGTTCTTC
.	TRBD1	TRBV7-3	TRBJ2-2	CASRPGTGRTGELFF	TGTGCCAGCAGGCCGGGGACAGGGCGCACCGGGGAGCTGTTTTTT
.	.	TRBV10-3	TRBJ2-5	CATRFGGARWETQYF	TGTGCCACCAGATTCGGAGGTGCGCGGTGGGAGACCCAGTACTTC
once	.	TRBV5-1	TRBJ2-7	CASSLGQGGYEQYF	TGCGCCAGCAGCTTGGGGCAGGGAGGCTACGAGCAGTACTTC
.	TRBD2	TRBV6-5	TRBJ2-7	CASSYGSSGGLEQYF	TGTGCCAGCAGTTACGGGTCTAGCGGGGGACTCGAGCAGTACTTC
.	.	TRBV6-5	TRBJ2-1	CASREQGPDEQFF	TGTGCCAGCAGAGAACAGGGTCCCGATGAGCAGTTCTTC
.	TRBD2	TRBV18	TRBJ2-1	CASSISGGAPNEQFF	TGTGCCAGCTCAATCAGCGGGGGGGCTCCAAATGAGCAGTTCTTC
.	.	TRBV29-1	TRBJ2-6	CSVESRLGGANVLTF	TGCAGCGTCGAAAGTCGACTTGGTGGGGCCAACGTCCTGACTTTC
once	.	TRBV25-1	TRBJ1-4	CASNSPNEKLFF	TGTGCCAGCAACTCCCCTAATGAAAAACTGTTTTTT
.	TRBD1	TRBV5-1	TRBJ1-3	CASSLAGQERNTIYF	TGCGCCAGCAGCTTGGCCGGACAGGAGAGAAACACCATATATTTT
few	.	TRBV5-1	TRBJ1-2	CASSPHLNYGYTF	TGCGCCAGCAGCCCTCACTTAAACTATGGCTACACCTTC
few	.	TRBV6-5	TRBJ2-1	CASSPRHGSYNEQFF	TGTGCCAGCAGTCCGCGTCATGGCTCCTACAATGAGCAGTTCTTC
.	TRBD1	TRBV6-5	TRBJ1-5	CASTTGQINQPQHF	TGTGCCAGCACCACGGGACAGATCAATCAGCCCCAGCATTTT
.	TRBD1	TRBV5-4	TRBJ1-5	CASSLNGQGNQPQHF	TGTGCCAGCAGCTTGAATGGACAGGGCAATCAGCCCCAGCATTTT
few	.	TRBV6-5	TRBJ1-3	CASSSTGFSGNTIYF	TGTGCCAGCAGCTCAACGGGTTTCTCTGGAAACACCATATATTTT
few	TRBD2	TRBV4-3	TRBJ2-1	CASSQEPTGGVDEQFF	TGCGCCAGCAGCCAAGAGCCTACGGGAGGGGTTGATGAGCAGTTCTTC
few	TRBD1	TRBV30	TRBJ2-2	CAWSVTAGGFGELFF	TGTGCCTGGAGTGTAACGGCAGGGGGATTTGGGGAGCTGTTTTTT
few	.	TRBV4-1	TRBJ1-4	CASSQDYRVRREKLFF	TGCGCCAGCAGCCAAGACTACAGGGTTCGCAGGGAAAAACTGTTTTTT
.	.	TRBV7-9	TRBJ2-3	CASSSGLPADTQYF	TGTGCCAGCAGCTCAGGACTCCCGGCAGATACGCAGTATTTT
.	TRBD1	TRBV7-9	TRBJ1-2	CASSSPDRERGYTF	TGTGCCAGCAGCTCACCGGACAGGGAGCGTGGCTACACCTTC
few	TRBD1	TRBV19	TRBJ1-2	CASRSSGTGGYGYTF	TGTGCCAGTAGGTCTTCCGGGACAGGGGGATATGGCTACACCTTC
few	.	TRBV1	TRBJ2-3	CTSRRAHSGDSTDTQYF	TGCACCAGCAGAAGGGCCCATAGCGGGGACAGCACAGATACGCAGTATTTT
.	TRBD1	TRBV19	TRBJ2-4	CASTDPGQQNIQYF	TGTGCCAGTACCGACCCGGGACAGCAAAACATTCAGTACTTC
.	TRBD1	TRBV11-3	TRBJ2-7	CASSTAWTGTSSYEQYF	TGTGCCAGCAGTACCGCCTGGACAGGTACGAGCTCCTACGAGCAGTACTTC
.	TRBD1	TRBV7-8	TRBJ1-1	CASSSRQGMNTEAFF	TGTGCCAGCAGCTCCCGACAGGGGATGAACACTGAAGCTTTCTTT
few	.	TRBV5-1	TRBJ2-3	CASSRDRSTDTQYF	TGCGCCAGCAGCCGAGACAGGTCCACAGATACGCAGTATTTT
.	TRBD1	TRBV28	TRBJ2-2	CASSSGQGPTGELFF	TGTGCCAGCAGTTCTGGACAGGGCCCGACCGGGGAGCTGTTTTTT
.	TRBD2	TRBV2	TRBJ2-3	CASKVGAGVEYF	TGTGCCAGCAAGGTTGGGGCGGGAGTTGAGTATTTT
.	.	TRBV18	TRBJ2-1	CASFGQNYNEQFF	TGTGCCAGCTTTGGACAGAACTACAATGAGCAGTTCTTC
.	.	TRBV27	TRBJ2-7	CASSTFTQGGHEQYF	TGTGCCAGCAGCACCTTCACCCAGGGTGGACACGAGCAGTACTTC
.	.	TRBV7-3	TRBJ2-3	CASSLVFASRTDTQYF	TGTGCCAGCAGCTTGGTTTTTGCTAGCCGCACAGATACGCAGTATTTT
.	TRBD2	TRBV6-1	TRBJ2-7	CASSEGWLAGSYEQYF	TGTGCCAGCAGTGAAGGCTGGCTAGCGGGTTCCTACGAGCAGTACTTC
.	.	TRBV10-2	TRBJ1-5	CASSESAGVRQPQHF	TGCGCCAGCAGTGAGTCTGCAGGGGTGCGGCAGCCCCAGCATTTT